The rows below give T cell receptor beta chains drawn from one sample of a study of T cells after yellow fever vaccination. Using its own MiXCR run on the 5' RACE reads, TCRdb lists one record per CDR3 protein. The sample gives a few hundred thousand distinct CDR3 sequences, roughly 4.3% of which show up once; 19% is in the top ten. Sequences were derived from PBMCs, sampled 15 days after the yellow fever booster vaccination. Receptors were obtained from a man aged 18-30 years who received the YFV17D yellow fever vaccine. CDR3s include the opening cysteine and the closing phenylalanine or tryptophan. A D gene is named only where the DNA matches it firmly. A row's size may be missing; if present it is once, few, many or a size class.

CSARKRGGGWETQYF TGCAGTGCTAGAAAAAGAGGGGGGGGATGGGAGACCCAGTACTTC TRBJ2-5 - TRBV20-1 few
CASSGRLAGSIPQETQYF TGTGCCAGCAGTGGGAGACTAGCGGGATCGATCCCACAAGAGACCCAGTACTTC TRBJ2-5 TRBD2 TRBV25-1 few
CASSYKTGGAGNEKLFF TGTGCCAGCAGTTACAAAACAGGGGGCGCGGGTAATGAAAAACTGTTTTTT TRBJ1-4 TRBD1 TRBV6-5 many
CASSPRLAGDKNIQYF TGCGCCAGCAGCCCTCGATTAGCGGGGGACAAAAACATTCAGTACTTC TRBJ2-4 TRBD2 TRBV4-3 many
CASSHGLSSSYNEQFF TGTGCCAGCAGCCACGGACTGTCGAGCTCCTACAATGAGCAGTTCTTC TRBJ2-1 - TRBV3-2 -
CASSTRTSGGDNEQFF TGTGCCAGCAGCACGAGGACTAGCGGGGGGGACAATGAGCAGTTCTTC TRBJ2-1 TRBD2 TRBV11-1 few
CASSSELLAGGIYQYF TGTGCCAGCAGCTCAGAGTTACTAGCGGGGGGAATATATCAGTACTTC TRBJ2-5 TRBD2 TRBV7-2 many
CASSLGGPETQYF TGTGCCAGCAGCTTGGGAGGACCAGAGACCCAGTACTTC TRBJ2-5 - TRBV5-6 many
CASSPWKGGRAVQYF TGCGCCAGCAGCCCCTGGAAGGGGGGCAGGGCGGTCCAGTACTTC TRBJ2-5 - TRBV4-3 few
CASGSTPGVHALHF TGTGCCAGCGGATCCACGCCGGGGGTGCATGCCCTCCACTTT TRBJ1-6 - TRBV5-6 -
CATRGREGQETQYF TGTGCCACCAGAGGGAGGGAAGGGCAAGAGACCCAGTACTTC TRBJ2-5 TRBD2 TRBV10-3 many
CASSGMGQGYNEQFF TGTGCCAGCAGCGGCATGGGACAGGGATACAATGAGCAGTTCTTC TRBJ2-1 TRBD1 TRBV9 many
CSVEDLQDPNYGYTF TGCAGCGTTGAAGATTTACAGGACCCTAACTATGGCTACACCTTC TRBJ1-2 - TRBV29-1 -
CSAISREGPDEQFF TGCAGTGCTATATCTCGGGAGGGGCCCGATGAGCAGTTCTTC TRBJ2-1 TRBD2 TRBV20-1 few
CASSPKYGALGNTIYF TGTGCCAGCAGTCCCAAATACGGAGCTTTGGGAAACACCATATATTTT TRBJ1-3 - TRBV27 -
CASSYSTTRGPDNSPLHF TGTGCCAGCAGTTACTCTACGACCAGGGGGCCGGATAATTCACCCCTCCACTTT TRBJ1-6 TRBD1 TRBV6-2/TRBV6-3 -
CASSYLSQPQHF TGTGCCAGCAGTTACTTGTCCCAGCCCCAGCATTTT TRBJ1-5 - TRBV6-2/TRBV6-3 -
CASSERGETQYF TGTGCCAGCAGTGAACGGGGGGAGACCCAGTACTTC TRBJ2-5 - TRBV25-1 many
CASSPRQGGSPLHF TGTGCCAGCAGCCCGCGACAGGGGGGTTCACCCCTCCACTTT TRBJ1-6 TRBD1 TRBV7-9 many
CASSFSRGALSGANVLTF TGTGCCAGCAGCTTCTCGCGGGGTGCCCTCTCTGGGGCCAACGTCCTGACTTTC TRBJ2-6 - TRBV7-2 -
CASSRGLARETQYF TGTGCCAGCAGTCGAGGCCTAGCTCGGGAGACCCAGTACTTC TRBJ2-5 - TRBV6-2/TRBV6-3 many
CATQWNEQFF TGTGCCACCCAGTGGAATGAGCAGTTCTTC TRBJ2-1 - TRBV6-1 -
CASSVEGGRPQHF TGTGCCAGCAGCGTAGAGGGGGGCCGGCCCCAGCATTTT TRBJ1-5 - TRBV9 many
CSVEVLGAGRRSGAKNIQYF TGCAGCGTTGAAGTCCTTGGGGCCGGGCGGAGGTCGGGGGCCAAAAACATTCAGTACTTC TRBJ2-4 - TRBV29-1 many
CASSPAVLAGSGELFF TGTGCCAGCAGTCCCGCTGTACTAGCGGGCTCCGGGGAGCTGTTTTTT TRBJ2-2 TRBD2 TRBV12-3/TRBV12-4 many
CARPGGGITDTQYF TGCGCCCGACCCGGGGGTGGGATCACAGATACGCAGTATTTT TRBJ2-3 - TRBV4-3 many
CASSPTGTSGDKNEQFF TGTGCCAGCAGTCCGACCGGGACTAGCGGGGATAAGAATGAGCAGTTCTTC TRBJ2-1 TRBD2 TRBV12-3/TRBV12-4 few
CASSSRQANTGELFF TGCGCCAGCAGCTCCCGACAGGCGAACACCGGGGAGCTGTTTTTT TRBJ2-2 - TRBV5-1 many
CATGARLDTEAFF TGTGCCACCGGCGCTAGGTTAGACACTGAAGCTTTCTTT TRBJ1-1 - TRBV10-3 few
CASSHDRGGGYTF TGTGCCAGCAGCCATGACAGGGGCGGAGGCTACACCTTC TRBJ1-2 TRBD1 TRBV9 many
CASSRTSDTQYF TGTGCCAGCAGCCGAACGTCAGATACGCAGTATTTT TRBJ2-3 - TRBV11-2 many
CASSLQGAGWDTQYF TGTGCCAGCAGTTTGCAGGGGGCGGGATGGGATACGCAGTATTTT TRBJ2-3 TRBD1 TRBV28 many
CASSPGVDQPQHF TGTGCCAGCTCACCAGGAGTGGATCAGCCCCAGCATTTT TRBJ1-5 - TRBV18 many
CASSLMTGEQYF TGTGCCAGCAGCCTCATGACAGGGGAGCAGTATTTT TRBJ2-3 TRBD1 TRBV7-2 many
CASSKDRGSASNYGYTF TGCGCCAGCAGCAAAGACAGGGGATCGGCCTCTAACTATGGCTACACCTTC TRBJ1-2 TRBD1 TRBV5-1 many
CASSDPGYNQPQHF TGTGCCAGCAGCGATCCGGGATACAATCAGCCCCAGCATTTT TRBJ1-5 - TRBV6-2/TRBV6-3 few
CASSLSGSNTEAFF TGCGCCAGCAGCTTGTCCGGTTCGAACACTGAAGCTTTCTTT TRBJ1-1 - TRBV5-1 -
CASSFGEQETQYF TGTGCCAGCAGCTTCGGCGAACAAGAGACCCAGTACTTC TRBJ2-5 - TRBV7-8 many
CASSGGLWGARGDTQYF TGCGCCAGCAGCGGGGGTTTGTGGGGGGCCAGGGGGGATACGCAGTATTTT TRBJ2-3 - TRBV4-1 -
CASSLGLGLTDTQYF TGTGCCAGCAGCTTAGGCTTAGGCCTCACAGATACGCAGTATTTT TRBJ2-3 - TRBV7-3 -
CASSLSGNSGTPLHF TGTGCCAGCAGCTTATCGGGGAATTCTGGGACACCCCTCCACTTT TRBJ1-6 - TRBV11-1 -
CSVVNRSRTGELFF TGCAGCGTTGTCAACAGGTCTCGCACCGGGGAGCTGTTTTTT TRBJ2-2 - TRBV29-1 -
CASSNQGEELFF TGTGCCAGCAGCAACCAGGGGGAGGAACTGTTTTTT TRBJ1-4 TRBD1 TRBV6-5 -
CASSFRTGSSEQYF TGTGCCAGCAGCTTCCGGACAGGGTCAAGCGAGCAGTACTTC TRBJ2-7 TRBD1 TRBV7-6 many
CASSPVAASGRERFF TGTGCCAGCAGCCCCGTGGCGGCTAGCGGGAGGGAGCGATTCTTC TRBJ2-1 TRBD2 TRBV7-3 many
CASSTPTSGIYNEQFF TGCGCCAGCAGCACCCCGACTAGCGGGATCTACAATGAGCAGTTCTTC TRBJ2-1 TRBD2 TRBV5-1 many
CAISEWDRVSEQYF TGTGCCATCAGTGAGTGGGACAGGGTCAGCGAGCAGTACTTC TRBJ2-7 TRBD1 TRBV10-3 many
CASSFGINQPQHF TGTGCCAGCAGCTTTGGCATCAATCAGCCCCAGCATTTT TRBJ1-5 - TRBV7-3 -
CASSYSNGGGYGYTF TGTGCCAGCAGTTACTCGAATGGGGGCGGATATGGCTACACCTTC TRBJ1-2 - TRBV6-5 few
CASNTLNPRRFVNEQFF TGTGCCAGCAACACGCTGAACCCGCGCAGGTTCGTTAATGAGCAGTTCTTC TRBJ2-1 - TRBV7-9 many
CASSLGGVEGYTF TGTGCCAGCAGCCTGGGGGGGGTTGAGGGCTACACCTTC TRBJ1-2 - TRBV12-3/TRBV12-4 few